This TCR beta chain was recorded in a study of shared clonotypes between healthy human individuals. Repertoires were generated with immunoSEQ multiplex PCR, while TCRdb's copy carries only in-frame clones and drops some. Of about 2,500,000 clones in the sample, just over 90% were seen once. Germline CDR1 MNHNY, CDR2 SVGAGI (reference sequence). Trimming took 5 bases from V and 6 from J; bases not matched to a gene: 13. The length of the CDR3 is 16 residues. Sequencing input: naive CD4+ T cells sorted from blood. As for subset: CD45RA+ positively selected. The origin of this receptor is a young man in good health. J is TRBJ2-3 and V is TRBV6-6, with 8 bases fitting TRBD1. CDR3 nucleotides: TGTGCCAGCAGTCGTACCCGGACAGGGTCAGGGGATACGCAGTATTTT. Amino acids: CASSRTRTGSGDTQYF.